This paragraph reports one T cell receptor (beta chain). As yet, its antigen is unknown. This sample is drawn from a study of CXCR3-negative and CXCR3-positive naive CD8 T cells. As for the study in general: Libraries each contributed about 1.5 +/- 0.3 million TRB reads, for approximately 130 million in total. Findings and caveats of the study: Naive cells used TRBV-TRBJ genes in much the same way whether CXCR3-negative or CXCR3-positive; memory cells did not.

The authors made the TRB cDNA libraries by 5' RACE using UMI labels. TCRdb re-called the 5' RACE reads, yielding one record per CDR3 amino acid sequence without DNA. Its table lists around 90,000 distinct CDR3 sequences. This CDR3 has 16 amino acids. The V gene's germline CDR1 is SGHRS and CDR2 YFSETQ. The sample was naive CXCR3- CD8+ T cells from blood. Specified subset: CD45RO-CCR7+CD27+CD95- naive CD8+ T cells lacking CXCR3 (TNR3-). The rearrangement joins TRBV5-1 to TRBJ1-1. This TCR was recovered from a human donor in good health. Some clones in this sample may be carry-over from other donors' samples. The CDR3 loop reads CASSPSSGGESTEAFF. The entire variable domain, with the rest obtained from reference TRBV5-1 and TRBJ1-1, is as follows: KAGVTQTPRYLIKTRGQQVTLSCSPISGHRSVSWYQQTPGQGLQFLFEYFSETQRNKGNFPGRFSGRQFSNSRSEMNVSTLELGDSALYLCASSPSSGGESTEAFFGQGTRLTVV.